This TCR beta chain stems from a study of cytomegalovirus exposure and HLA in healthy donors (dated by TCRdb to about 2017). Some background on the complete study: In an earlier analysis of roughly 500 of the donors, about 260 Gb of sequence data and 120 million or so unique TCR beta sequences from about 179 million T cells were reported. Of the roughly 400 genotyped donors, roughly 85% fell in the genetic ancestry cluster associated with self-reported Caucasian donors. The study aimed to test whether signatures of past pathogen exposure could be identified by cataloging public T cell receptors. To study patterns of TCR occurrence, a later analysis re-analyzed previously published TCR beta repertoires from around 670 donors and added high-resolution HLA genotyping. The T cell repertoires of around 730 subjects were profiled by immunosequencing and related to cytomegalovirus serostatus. Both class I and class II loci were covered by HLA typing, at four-digit resolution. Across approximately 400 genotyped donors of the cohort, an average of approximately 240,000 unique TCR beta nucleotide sequences per donor were sequenced, and roughly 17% of those sequences were non-productive. A separate validation cohort of about 110 different subjects was used in addition to the roughly 670-subject first cohort. The number of typed donors differed by locus: 629-630 for A, B, C, DRB1 and DQB1; 522 for DQA1; fewer than 610 for DPA1; and roughly 450 for DPB1. A later genetic analysis took genome-wide SNP genotypes for about three fifths of the roughly 670 donors and used that subset as a discovery cohort. Because of strong linkage in the cohort, four or five DR-DQ haplotypes were treated as single units for association and clustering. An earlier analysis of 587 of the donors used high-throughput TCR beta sequencing to judge whether each TCR beta V gene segment behaved as functional or pseudogenic. Rather than drawing on any new phenotypic data, the later analysis identified candidate immune exposures from TCR beta sequences and the way those sequences occurred across donors. Donor age, sex, ethnicity and CMV serostatus were compiled together with the repertoire data. High-throughput TCR immunosequencing, statistical association of individual TCRs with disease status, and machine learning were combined to predict cytomegalovirus infection status. Roughly 300 gigabases of sequencing data and tens of millions of unique TCR sequences were included in an early release covering several hundred HLA-typed donors. Every discovery cohort repertoire had been produced on one sequencing platform. General study outcomes and caveats: The only immune exposure information available for the cohort was CMV serostatus. HLA typing was unavailable for some donors at each locus, so association tests used only the typed subset. The study gave a list of around 170 TCR beta chains associated with cytomegalovirus. Presence/absence analyses assumed roughly uniform sequencing depth across donors, an assumption that may not hold. According to a later analysis, most CMV-associated TCR beta chains appeared to be HLA-restricted, and the HLA associations seemed to be driven largely by CMV exposure. The classifier was reported to diagnose cytomegalovirus status with high specificity and sensitivity in both the original cohort and the validation cohort. A later analysis found that HLA-associated TCR beta chains were more clonally expanded and had lower generation probabilities than equally common non-associated chains. Linkage disequilibrium might explain the correlated functional status among segregating V segments, but an unknown experimental factor could not be excluded. In a later genetic analysis, a missense DCLRE1C variant was associated with V-gene and J-gene trimming of TCR beta chains, and the association was replicated in an independent cohort. A further reported finding was that TCR beta sequences accurately predicted the HLA-A and HLA-B alleles for most subjects in the first cohort. The earlier analysis of almost 600 of the donors excluded 15 to 20 rarely observed V segments, including chromosome 9 orphons, because counts were too low. When HLA alleles, especially DR and DQ, strongly co-occurred, TCR associations were difficult to assign to individual alleles. A few of the identified cytomegalovirus-associated TCR beta chains were confirmed in vitro to be specific for cytomegalovirus antigens. Several of the top co-occurrence clusters appeared to be linked to parvovirus B19, influenza, CMV and Epstein-Barr virus, according to a later analysis. The 87-base-pair reads could not distinguish some IMGT-functional V segments, including TRBV6-2 and TRBV6-3, so those segments were excluded. Compared with the approximately 670-donor mean, donors in an Asian-associated ancestry cluster had fewer N-insertions in productive TCRs, according to a later genetic analysis. According to the authors, the approach could potentially be generalized to other disease states and immunological phenotypes. Most TCR sequences were observed very rarely across donors, whereas some public TCRs were present in many individuals. According to a later analysis, TCR association rates differed among HLA loci, with DRB1 alleles showing the most associated TCRs and HLA-C alleles showing the fewest. At a false discovery rate of 0.05, a later analysis linked under 20,000 TCR beta sequences to specific HLA alleles. In this cohort, only TCR beta chains were sequenced, and detectable features were limited by the absence of alpha or paired-chain data. A cluster of highly shared sequence variants was judged likely to represent a technical artifact of the sequencing pipeline. In an earlier analysis of 587 of the donors, most TCR beta V segments appeared in productive rearrangements about 90% or about 30% of the time, broadly matching IMGT annotations.

Comments on this clone: This clone's antigen is unknown. No much larger clone is present one base from it, and per-base qualities are unavailable.

The cohort was made up of around 720 healthy bone marrow donors. All cohort members were sampled while nominally healthy, although unrecorded immune exposures were likely present. CMV serostatus was recorded as positive for 250 to 300 and negative for about 50% of the 666 cohort members, whereas no CMV serostatus was recorded for the donor in question. A peripheral blood sample was collected from each donor, and TCR beta sequencing was performed on peripheral blood mononuclear cells. Genomic DNA was extracted from the blood cell samples with the Qiagen DNeasy Blood Extraction Kit. In the germline V gene, CDR1 corresponds to SGHTA and CDR2 to FQGNSA. The CDR3, from cysteine to phenylalanine, totals 13 residues. Only the CDR3 DNA is retained, 39 bases long and in frame from the first base. Trimming at the junction amounts to 5 bases on V and 2 bases on J, and the germline ends lie 10 bases apart. Library method: the immunoSEQ multiplex PCR assay. The multiplex PCR relied on a mix of 60 forward primers for TCR Vbeta segments and 13 reverse primers for TCR Jbeta segments. A multiplex PCR assay on genomic DNA amplified the CDR3 region of rearranged TCR beta genes. The Illumina HiSeq System was used to sequence the amplified TCR beta libraries as 87-base-pair reads. From the authors' description of their analysis: Across the 670 or so repertoires, a later analysis counted some 80 million unique TCR beta chains, 9 million to 14 million of which were shared by at least two donors. A nearest-neighbor algorithm error-corrected the raw reads and collapsed the reads into unique sequences, merging closely related sequences to remove PCR and sequencing errors. Alignment of CDR3 sequences to IMGT reference sequences was used to assign V, D and J gene segments. Each retained sequence needed at least a six-nucleotide match to both a V gene segment and a J gene segment. A rearrangement counted as productive if the CDR3 had no stop codons and remained in frame with V and J, and every other rearrangement counted as non-productive. Following IMGT convention, CDR3 was defined as the stretch from the second conserved V-encoded cysteine to the conserved J-encoded phenylalanine. The earlier analysis of roughly 590 of the donors excluded any sequence lacking an unambiguous match to a single V gene segment. An earlier analysis of a few hundred of the donors called V segments functional above 56.7% productive rearrangements and segregating when the between-donor standard deviation exceeded 5%. A statistical classification framework was built to diagnose cytomegalovirus status from the catalog of TCR beta chain sequences. A later analysis assigned V and J genes by comparing TCR nucleotide sequences with IMGT/GENE-DB human TR gene sequences. The TCRdist pipeline was used in a later analysis to assign CDR3 sequences and most-parsimonious VDJ recombination scenarios. In a later analysis, each TCR beta chain was defined by its CDR3 amino acid sequence together with its V-gene family, and reads lacking a unique V-gene family were excluded. In a later analysis, 550 to 650 highly shared, low-generation-probability nucleotide sequences were removed to address suspected cross-contamination and a sequencing artifact. For each public chain, a later analysis derived a clonal expansion index from normalized ranks of inferred template counts within each repertoire. In a later analysis, generation probabilities were computed with a VDJ recombination model fitted to out-of-frame rearrangements, and the resulting probabilities were checked against IGoR. In a later analysis, TCR-TCR, TCR-HLA and TCR-CMV co-occurrence was scored with hypergeometric tests, and a repertoire-size bias correction was applied to TCR pairs. A later analysis estimated false discovery rates by permuting HLA or CMV assignments 20 times. In a later analysis, co-occurring TCRs were grouped with DBSCAN, and TCRdist sequence similarity was added when clustering was performed within HLA-allele-positive subsets. Co-occurrence clustering excluded repertoires with fewer than 30,000 or more than 120,000 public chains, plus five with anomalous nucleotide sharing. TCRdb re-hosts the immuneACCESS table, in-frame sequences only. Its copies lack some clones; in the studies checked, an unresolved V gene accounts for under half of them, and the cause for the rest is not known. The DNA gave D and trimming, while V, J and clone size come from that table. The sample table holds 150,000 to 200,000 clones, of which around 85% were seen once. Of the sample, 1.9% falls within the top ten clones.

The rearranged segments are TRBV7-2 and TRBJ2-7; the best D guess is TRBD1, with 6 bases matching. Material: PBMCs. The sequence was obtained from a human donor in good health. The nucleotides read TGTGCCAGCAGCCCACAGGGAACCTACGAGCAGTACTTC. The translation is CASSPQGTYEQYF.